This T cell receptor beta chain is drawn from a study of preoperative IRX-2 immunotherapy in early breast cancer. Measured with immunoSEQ multiplex PCR; TCRdb has only the in-frame clones, and not every one. Among some 99,000 clones listed, roughly 90% were seen once. A note on this clone: One end of the junction fails to match germline, which may point to a read error.

This CDR3 is 15 amino acids long. The germline V gene has CDR1 LNHDA and CDR2 SQIVND (reference sequence). Sample treatment: preoperative locoregional IRX-2 cytokine immunotherapy. This specimen consisted of tumor tissue, obtained after IRX-2 immunotherapy. The chain has TRBV19 and TRBJ1-2; D not resolved. This TCR was recovered from a human donor with breast cancer. The CDR3: CASSIDPRRSDGYTF. The CDR3, as DNA: TGTGCCAGTAGTATAGACCCCCGAAGATCTGATGGCTACACCTTT.